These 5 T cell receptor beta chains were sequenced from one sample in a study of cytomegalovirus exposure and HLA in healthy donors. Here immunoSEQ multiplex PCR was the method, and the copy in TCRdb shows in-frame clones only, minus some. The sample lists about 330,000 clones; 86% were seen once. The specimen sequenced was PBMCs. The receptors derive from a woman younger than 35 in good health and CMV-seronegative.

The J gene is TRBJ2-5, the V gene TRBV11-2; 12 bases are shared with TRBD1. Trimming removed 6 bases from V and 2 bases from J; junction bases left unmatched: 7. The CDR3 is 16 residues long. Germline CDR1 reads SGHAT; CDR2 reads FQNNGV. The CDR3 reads CASSRRDRGRQETQYF. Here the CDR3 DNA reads TGTGCCAGCAGTCGCAGGGACAGGGGGCGACAAGAGACCCAGTACTTC.

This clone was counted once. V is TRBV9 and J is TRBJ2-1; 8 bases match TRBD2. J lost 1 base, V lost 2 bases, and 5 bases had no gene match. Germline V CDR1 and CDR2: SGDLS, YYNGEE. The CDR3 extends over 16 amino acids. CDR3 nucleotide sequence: TGTGCCAGCAGCGTTCGAAGCGGGAGATCCTACAATGAGCAGTTCTTC. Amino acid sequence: CASSVRSGRSYNEQFF.

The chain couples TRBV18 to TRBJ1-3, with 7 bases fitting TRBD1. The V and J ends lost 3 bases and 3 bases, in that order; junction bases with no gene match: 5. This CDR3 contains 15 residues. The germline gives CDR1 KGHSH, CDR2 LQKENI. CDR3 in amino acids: CASSPDRTLGNTIYF. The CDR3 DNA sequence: TGTGCCAGCTCACCGGACAGGACACTTGGAAACACCATATATTTT.

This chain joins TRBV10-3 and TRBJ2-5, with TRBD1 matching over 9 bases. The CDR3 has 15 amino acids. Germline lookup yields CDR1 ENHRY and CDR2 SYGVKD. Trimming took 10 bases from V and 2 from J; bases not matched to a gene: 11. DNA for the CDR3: TGTGCCACCGAACACCACAGGGGGCCGCAAGAGACCCAGTACTTC. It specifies CATEHHRGPQETQYF.

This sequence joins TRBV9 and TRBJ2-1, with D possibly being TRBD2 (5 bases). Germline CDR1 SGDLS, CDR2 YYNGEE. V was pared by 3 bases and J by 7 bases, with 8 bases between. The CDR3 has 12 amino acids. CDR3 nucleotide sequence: TGTGCCAGCAGCGCGGGGTTAAATGAGCAGTTCTTC. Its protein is CASSAGLNEQFF. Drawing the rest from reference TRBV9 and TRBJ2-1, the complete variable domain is DSGVTQTPKHLITATGQRVTLRCSPRSGDLSVYWYQQSLDQGLQFLIQYYNGEERAKGNILERFSAQQFPDLHSELNLSSLELGDSALYFCASSAGLNEQFFGPGTRLTVL.